Presented here are 17 T cell receptor beta chains from one specimen sequenced in a study of T-cell memory formation after mild COVID-19. One entry per CDR3 protein, called by TCRdb with MiXCR from the 5' RACE reads. The sample gives about 250,000 distinct CDR3 sequences, approximately 15% of which show up once; around 2.2% is in the top ten. Sequenced material: PBMCs or a T cell subset sorted from them (not recorded which). The receptors were gathered from an adult woman who had mild COVID-19 (a few samples of this study predate the infection). Cell type and time point are not known.

The CDR3 bases are TGCAGCGCGGGACAGGATTACGAGCAGTACTTC. This gives the protein CSAGQDYEQYF. The V and J genes are TRBV29-1 and TRBJ2-7; 8 bases match TRBD1. This CDR3 is built from 11 residues. The V gene end was trimmed by 7 bases and the J gene end by 4 bases; junction bases not matched to a gene: 3. Germline CDR1 reads SQVTM; CDR2 reads ANQGSEA.

This rearrangement joins TRBV12-3 or TRBV12-4 to TRBJ1-2; 12 bases are a match to TRBD1. The V gene end was trimmed by 4 bases and the J gene end by 4 bases; junction bases not matched to a gene: 4. The CDR3 contains 15 residues. For the CDR3, the DNA is TGTGCCAGCAGTTGGGGACAGGGGGCCAGCTATGGCTACACCTTC. Translation gives CASSWGQGASYGYTF.

There are many counts of this clonotype. The J gene is TRBJ2-7, the V gene TRBV7-2, with 9 bases lining up with TRBD2. Looked up from germline, CDR1 is SGHTA and CDR2 is FQGNSA. J gave up 10 bases and V 1 base, and 5 bases lay outside the gene matches. This CDR3 comprises 13 residues. The DNA of the CDR3 is TGTGCCAGCAGCTTAGTTGGCGGGAGGGTACAGTACTTC. Protein sequence: CASSLVGGRVQYF.

The chain employs TRBV14 and TRBJ2-7; the match to TRBD2 covers 11 bases. The CDR3 consists of 15 residues. V gave up 6 bases and J gave up 0 bases; unmatched junction bases: 4. Looked up from germline, CDR1 is SGHDN and CDR2 is FVKESK. CDR3 protein: CASSPGLAVSYEQYF. The CDR3 DNA sequence: TGTGCCAGCAGTCCGGGACTAGCGGTCTCCTACGAGCAGTACTTC.

There are a few counts of this clonotype. The J gene is TRBJ1-6, the V gene TRBV12-3 or TRBV12-4; D is uncertain. The V gene lost 4 bases and the J gene lost 9 bases, with 13 bases spanning the gap. This CDR3 has 14 residues. CDR3 nucleotides: TGTGCCAGCAGTTACCGGGTCTCAGGTTCACCCCTCCACTTT. Protein: CASSYRVSGSPLHF.

This clonotype showed up just a few times. The chain couples TRBV7-3 to TRBJ1-2; no definite D call. V lost 5 bases, J lost 3 bases, and 16 bases lay in between. Germline assignment: CDR1 SGHTA and CDR2 FQGTGA. This CDR3 comprises 15 residues. This CDR3 is CASSPQGLQYYGYTF. In DNA, the CDR3 is TGTGCCAGCAGCCCGCAAGGACTTCAGTACTATGGCTACACCTTC.

This clonotype turned up a few times. This chain uses TRBV7-2 with TRBJ2-3; D tentatively fits TRBD1 or TRBD2 (5 bases each). Germline loops: CDR1 SGHTA, CDR2 FQGNSA. Deletions cut 9 bases from V and 1 base from J, with 8 bases between. This CDR3 has 12 amino acids. CDR3 sequence: CASRGGTDTQYF. The CDR3 DNA sequence: TGTGCCAGTCGGGGCGGCACAGATACGCAGTATTTT.

The J gene is TRBJ2-4, the V gene TRBV20-1; D gene ambiguous. Looked up from germline, CDR1 is DFQATT and CDR2 is SNEGSKA (reference sequence). Trimming removed 1 base at V and 0 bases at J, with 7 bases between. The CDR3 runs 14 residues. The CDR3 sequence is CSARGALAKNIQYF. In nucleotides, the CDR3 is TGCAGTGCTAGAGGGGCTCTAGCCAAAAACATTCAGTACTTC.

In this sample, this clonotype turned up a few times. The chain uses TRBV20-1 and TRBJ2-5; TRBD1 matches at 7 bases. In germline, CDR1 is DFQATT, CDR2 SNEGSKA (reference sequence). The ends lost 5 bases at V and 4 bases at J; junction bases unmatched: 4. CDR3 size: 12 residues. CDR3 in DNA: TGCAGTGCTCGACAGGGCCCAGAGACCCAGTACTTC. Encoded protein: CSARQGPETQYF.

The chain is built from TRBV3-1 and TRBJ2-5; TRBD2 matches at 12 bases. CDR1 and CDR2 (germline): LGHDT, YNNKEL (reference sequence). J was trimmed by 5 bases and V by 4 bases; bases with no gene match: 14. This CDR3 contains 18 residues. CDR3 in amino acids: CASSRGLAGSRRGETQYF. The CDR3 coding sequence is TGTGCCAGCAGCCGAGGACTAGCGGGATCCAGGAGGGGGGAGACCCAGTACTTC.

The V and J genes are TRBV7-2 and TRBJ2-3; TRBD2 matches 8 bases. The CDR3 spans 14 residues. The V gene's germline CDR1 is SGHTA and CDR2 FQGNSA. V shed 3 bases and J 5 bases; nucleotides not matched to a gene: 4. The CDR3 is CASSFGLAQDTQYF. The CDR3 DNA is TGTGCCAGCAGCTTTGGACTAGCTCAAGATACGCAGTATTTT.

The V and J genes are TRBV12-3 or TRBV12-4 and TRBJ1-2, with a possible D match to TRBD1 (5 bases). Trimming took off 1 base at V and 2 bases at J, with 8 bases between the two ends. CDR3 length: 14 amino acids. In DNA, the CDR3 is TGTGCCAGCAGTTTAGGACAGCTAAACTATGGCTACACCTTC. It yields the protein CASSLGQLNYGYTF.

This clonotype was found a few times. This chain links TRBV29-1 with TRBJ2-7; 9 bases are shared with TRBD1. The V gene end was trimmed by 8 bases and the J gene end by 2 bases; junction bases not matched to a gene: 10. The length of the CDR3 is 14 residues. Germline CDR1 is SQVTM and CDR2 is ANQGSEA. The CDR3 spells CSFVGTGITYEQYF. The DNA of the CDR3 is TGCAGCTTTGTCGGGACAGGGATTACCTACGAGCAGTACTTC.

This clonotype was counted only a few times. The V gene is TRBV4-2, the J gene TRBJ2-3; either TRBD1 or TRBD2 may supply D (6 bases each). Germline loops: CDR1 LGHNA, CDR2 YNFKEQ. This CDR3 region has 16 residues. V was pared by 0 bases and J by 1 base, with 11 bases between. Written as DNA, the CDR3 is TGTGCCAGCAGCCAAGATGGACAGCGGGGCACAGATACGCAGTATTTT. Its protein product is CASSQDGQRGTDTQYF.

This clonotype came up a few times. The chain links TRBV12-3 or TRBV12-4 to TRBJ1-6; D possibly corresponds to TRBD1 (5 bases). V gave up 6 bases and J gave up 9 bases, with 18 bases separating them. The CDR3 totals 15 residues. The CDR3: CASSSRGGSGSPLHF. In DNA, the CDR3 is TGTGCCAGCAGCAGCCGTGGGGGTAGTGGTTCACCCCTCCACTTT.

This clonotype was recorded a few times. The chain recombines TRBV7-9 with TRBJ1-1, with 7 positions matching TRBD1. The germline CDR1 and CDR2 sequences are SEHNR and FQNEAQ (reference sequence). The V gene end was trimmed by 1 base and the J gene end by 3 bases; junction bases not matched to a gene: 2. The CDR3 is 14 residues long. CDR3 in amino acids: CASSLVQGHTEAFF. The CDR3 nucleotides are TGTGCCAGCAGCTTAGTACAGGGGCACACTGAAGCTTTCTTT. Complete variable domain (other parts from reference TRBV7-9 and TRBJ1-1): DTGVSQNPRHKITKRGQNVTFRCDPISEHNRLYWYRQTLGQGPEFLTYFQNEAQLEKSRLLSDRFSAERPKGSFSTLEIQRTEQGDSAMYLCASSLVQGHTEAFFGQGTRLTVV.

The V call is TRBV2, the J call TRBJ1-1; 8 nucleotides line up with TRBD1. V was pared by 8 bases and J by 5 bases, with 7 bases of the junction left unmatched. The CDR3 runs 13 residues. Germline CDR1 is SNHLY and CDR2 is FYNNEI. CDR3 in amino acids: CASQGARGTEAFF. As DNA, the CDR3 is TGTGCCAGCCAGGGGGCGCGTGGGACTGAAGCTTTCTTT.